The rows below give T cell receptor beta chains drawn from one sample of a study of T cell responses to AZD1222 COVID-19 vaccine. TCRdb keeps only in-frame clones here, not all; method: immunoSEQ multiplex PCR. The sample records around 160,000 clones, about 91% being singletons. This specimen was peripheral blood, taken 28 days after the second AZD1222 dose. These receptors were obtained from an adult who received the AZD1222 COVID-19 vaccine. Both conserved end residues are part of each CDR3. A D gene is named only where the DNA matches it firmly. Clone size is not always given. Where it is, it says once, few, many or a class for expanded clones.

CDR3,DNA,J,V,D,size
CASSIQTGQQETQYF,TGTGCCAGTAGTATACAGACAGGTCAGCAAGAGACCCAGTACTTC,TRBJ2-5,TRBV19,.,.
CASSHTGAAREAFF,TGTGCCAGCAGCCATACAGGGGCCGCTCGTGAAGCTTTCTTT,TRBJ1-1,TRBV14,TRBD1,once
CASSLWGQNSNQPQHF,TGTGCCAGCAGCTTATGGGGACAGAATAGCAATCAGCCCCAGCATTTT,TRBJ1-5,TRBV7-2,TRBD1,.
CASNRDNSYEQYF,TGTGCCAGCAATCGGGACAACAGCTACGAGCAGTACTTC,TRBJ2-7,TRBV7-9,.,.
CASSATQGANTEAFF,TGCGCCAGCAGCGCAACACAGGGCGCGAACACTGAAGCTTTCTTT,TRBJ1-1,TRBV5-1,.,.
CASSYAGQGGIGPQHF,TGTGCCAGCAGTTACGCGGGACAGGGGGGCATAGGGCCCCAGCATTTT,TRBJ1-5,TRBV6-6,TRBD1,.
CASSRGPPTLLSSYNEQFF,TGTGCCAGCAGCCGGGGACCTCCTACCCTTCTGAGCTCCTACAATGAGCAGTTCTTC,TRBJ2-1,TRBV3-1/TRBV3-2,.,.
CASSQVVFTGELFF,TGTGCCAGCAGCCAAGTTGTCTTCACCGGGGAGCTGTTTTTT,TRBJ2-2,TRBV4-2,.,.
CASSQGRQPQHF,TGTGCCAGCAGCCAGGGCCGGCAGCCCCAGCATTTT,TRBJ1-5,TRBV3-1/TRBV3-2,.,.
CASSVGTGLAYNEQFF,TGTGCCAGCAGCGTAGGTACGGGACTCGCCTACAATGAGCAGTTCTTC,TRBJ2-1,TRBV9,.,.
CASSTPQGNTEAFF,TGTGCCAGCAGTACCCCCCAGGGGAACACTGAAGCTTTCTTT,TRBJ1-1,TRBV6-5,.,.
CASSAQGVGIQYF,TGTGCCAGCAGCGCACAGGGGGTCGGCATTCAGTACTTC,TRBJ2-4,TRBV7-9,TRBD1,.
CASSETPSRGEQYF,TGCGCCAGCAGTGAGACTCCCTCGAGGGGCGAGCAGTACTTC,TRBJ2-7,TRBV5-1,.,.
CASSGLGTEAFF,TGTGCCAGCAGCGGTCTGGGGACTGAAGCTTTCTTT,TRBJ1-1,TRBV27,.,.
CASSLGAGGNSPLHF,TGTGCCAGCAGCTTAGGGGCAGGGGGGAATTCACCCCTCCACTTT,TRBJ1-6,TRBV7-9,TRBD1,.
CASSLGTSGYEQYF,TGCGCCAGCAGCCTAGGGACTAGCGGGTACGAGCAGTACTTC,TRBJ2-7,TRBV5-1,TRBD2,.
CASSVDRSNEKLFF,TGTGCCAGCAGTGTGGACAGATCAAATGAAAAACTGTTTTTT,TRBJ1-4,TRBV2,.,.
CASSWAGGGSADTQYF,TGTGCCAGCAGTTGGGCCGGGGGGGGTAGCGCAGATACGCAGTATTTT,TRBJ2-3,TRBV6-5,TRBD2,.
CATSRGGVGPNQPQHF,TGTGCCACCAGCAGAGGAGGCGTAGGGCCTAATCAGCCCCAGCATTTT,TRBJ1-5,TRBV15,.,.
CASSLLGTGDSPLHF,TGTGCCAGCAGCTTGCTTGGGACAGGGGACTCACCCCTCCACTTT,TRBJ1-6,TRBV5-6,TRBD1,.
CASSYSKGDGANVLTF,TGTGCCAGCAGTTACTCGAAGGGGGATGGGGCCAACGTCCTGACTTTC,TRBJ2-6,TRBV6-2/TRBV6-3,.,few
CASSLGQGSNSPLHF,TGTGCCAGCAGCCTGGGACAGGGTAGTAATTCACCCCTCCACTTT,TRBJ1-6,TRBV7-9,TRBD1,.
CASKSSGRSGYEQYF,TGTGCCAGCAAGTCTAGCGGGAGGTCGGGGTACGAGCAGTACTTC,TRBJ2-7,TRBV28,TRBD2,.
CASSLAGGETQYF,TGCGCCAGCAGCTTGGCAGGAGGGGAGACCCAGTACTTC,TRBJ2-5,TRBV5-1,.,.
CASSFTQLSGNTIYF,TGTGCCAGCAGTTTCACACAACTCTCTGGAAACACCATATATTTT,TRBJ1-3,TRBV28,.,few
CASSPPPGTGAGANVLTF,TGTGCCAGCTCACCGCCCCCTGGGACGGGCGCTGGGGCCAACGTCCTGACTTTC,TRBJ2-6,TRBV18,.,.
CASFRGHDTQYF,TGCGCCAGCTTTCGGGGCCATGATACGCAGTATTTT,TRBJ2-3,TRBV10-2,.,.
CASSFDSGRDNEQFF,TGTGCCAGCAGCTTTGATAGCGGGAGGGACAATGAGCAGTTCTTC,TRBJ2-1,TRBV7-6,TRBD2,.
CASSKWTGGGGELFF,TGTGCCAGCAGCAAATGGACAGGCGGTGGCGGGGAGCTGTTTTTT,TRBJ2-2,TRBV9,TRBD1,.
CASSEIRLYEQYF,TGTGCCAGCAGTGAAATCAGGTTGTACGAGCAGTACTTC,TRBJ2-7,TRBV6-1,.,.
CASSLDRFQPQHF,TGTGCCAGCAGCCTAGACAGGTTCCAGCCCCAGCATTTT,TRBJ1-5,TRBV5-4,.,.
CASNKPDGNYGYTF,TGTGCCAGCAACAAACCCGACGGGAACTATGGCTACACCTTC,TRBJ1-2,TRBV7-9,.,.
CATERGVDYEQYF,TGTGCCACCGAAAGGGGAGTAGATTACGAGCAGTACTTC,TRBJ2-7,TRBV6-1,.,.
CASGGQEYSGANVLTF,TGTGCCAGCGGAGGACAGGAATACTCTGGGGCCAACGTCCTGACTTTC,TRBJ2-6,TRBV25-1,TRBD1,.
CASRTGTGEKGYTF,TGTGCCAGCAGAACCGGGACAGGGGAAAAAGGCTACACCTTC,TRBJ1-2,TRBV28,TRBD1,.
CASSLFVLAGVGTGELFF,TGTGCCAGCAGTTTATTTGTCCTAGCGGGGGTAGGTACCGGGGAGCTGTTTTTT,TRBJ2-2,TRBV27,TRBD2,.
CASSLLVGTEAFF,TGTGCCAGCAGCTTGTTAGTTGGTACTGAGGCTTTCTTT,TRBJ1-1,TRBV7-2,.,.
CASSLVGGLVWETQYF,TGTGCCAGCAGCTTAGTCGGCGGGTTGGTGTGGGAGACCCAGTACTTC,TRBJ2-5,TRBV7-2,.,.
CASSLGQADGWYF,TGTGCCAGCTCACTCGGACAGGCCGACGGATGGTACTTC,TRBJ2-7,TRBV18,TRBD1,.
CASSLGGGRGSNEQFF,TGTGCCAGCAGCTTAGGGGGCGGGAGAGGAAGCAATGAGCAGTTCTTC,TRBJ2-1,TRBV11-3,TRBD2,.
CASSPGLGSNQPQHF,TGTGCCAGCAGTCCGGGACTAGGTAGCAATCAGCCCCAGCATTTT,TRBJ1-5,TRBV7-2,.,.
CSAQGASNQPQHF,TGCAGCGCACAGGGGGCCTCAAATCAGCCCCAGCATTTT,TRBJ1-5,TRBV29-1,TRBD1,.
CASSQKTGNTEAFF,TGCGCCAGCAGCCAAAAGACAGGGAACACTGAAGCTTTCTTT,TRBJ1-1,TRBV5-1,.,.
CASSLRTQGSRNTGELFF,TGTGCCAGTAGTCTTCGGACACAGGGATCCCGGAACACCGGGGAGCTGTTTTTT,TRBJ2-2,TRBV19,.,.
CASSVGVSSYEQYF,TGTGCCAGCAGCGTAGGTGTCAGCTCCTACGAGCAGTACTTC,TRBJ2-7,TRBV9,.,.
CASSPPGQLYGYTF,TGTGCCAGCAGCCCCCCAGGACAGTTGTATGGCTACACCTTC,TRBJ1-2,TRBV9,.,.
CASSEENRIHEQYF,TGTGCCAGCAGTGAAGAAAACCGGATCCACGAGCAGTACTTC,TRBJ2-7,TRBV6-1,.,.
CSARSETEAFF,TGCAGTGCTAGGTCCGAAACTGAAGCTTTCTTT,TRBJ1-1,TRBV20-1,.,.
CASSPLPGTGVVALHF,TGTGCCAGCAGTCCGCTTCCCGGCACGGGGGTGGTGGCCCTCCACTTT,TRBJ1-6,TRBV27,.,.
CASSQAYEQYF,TGTGCCAGCAGCCAAGCTTACGAGCAGTACTTC,TRBJ2-7,TRBV4-2,.,few
CASSSTGNYGYTF,TGCGCCAGCAGCTCGACAGGAAACTATGGCTACACCTTC,TRBJ1-2,TRBV5-1,.,.
CASSDRDRQHYGYTF,TGTGCCAGCAGTGATCGGGACAGGCAACACTATGGCTACACCTTC,TRBJ1-2,TRBV6-1,TRBD1,.
CASSQVPGTGLYEQYF,TGTGCCAGCAGCCAAGTACCCGGGACAGGGCTCTACGAGCAGTACTTC,TRBJ2-7,TRBV3-1/TRBV3-2,TRBD1,.
CASIDPGQGAGDTQYF,TGTGCCAGCATCGATCCGGGACAGGGGGCGGGAGATACGCAGTATTTT,TRBJ2-3,TRBV28,TRBD1,.
CAISEGTQGRKLFF,TGTGCCATCAGTGAAGGGACCCAGGGGAGAAAACTGTTTTTT,TRBJ1-4,TRBV10-3,.,.
CASSMGQRGHGYTF,TGTGCCAGTAGTATGGGGCAGAGAGGCCATGGCTACACCTTC,TRBJ1-2,TRBV19,.,.